One sample yielded the 5 T cell receptor beta chains listed below, sequenced in a study of T cells in Graves' hyperthyroidism and ophthalmopathy. TCR beta CDR3 regions were amplified from RNA. With the HTBI primer set, the TCR CDR3 went through a first round of RT-PCR. MiXCR, applied by TCRdb to the multiplex PCR reads, yields one record per CDR3 protein. The sample consists of around 380,000 distinct CDR3 sequences, roughly 12% of them appearing once. The sample was blood. The receptor set was obtained from a man aged 30 to 39 with Graves' hyperthyroidism that later progressed to Graves' ophthalmopathy.

This clonotype was detected many times. This chain uses TRBV28 with TRBJ1-5; 7 positions agree with TRBD1. From germline, CDR1 is MDHEN and CDR2 SYDVKM. V shed 4 bases and J 5 bases; nucleotides not matched to a gene: 17. The CDR3 spans 18 residues. The chain's CDR3 is CASSSPETGTDLDQPQHF. The CDR3 DNA reads TGTGCCAGCAGTTCTCCCGAAACCGGGACAGATCTGGATCAGCCCCAGCATTTT.

This clonotype was seen ten or more times. The chain carries TRBV7-9 and TRBJ2-5, with D perhaps matching TRBD2 (7 bases). From germline, CDR1 is SEHNR and CDR2 FQNEAQ (reference sequence). Trimming took off 5 bases at V and 2 bases at J, with 18 bases between the two ends. This CDR3 spans 16 amino acids. The CDR3 DNA is TGTGCCAGCAGCCGGTGGCGGGGGCGACAACAAGAGACCCAGTACTTC. It codes for CASSRWRGRQQETQYF.

In this sample, this clonotype turned up a few times. The chain joins TRBV6-4 to TRBJ2-2, with a possible D match to TRBD2 (6 bases). In germline, CDR1 is MRHNA, CDR2 SNTAGT. This CDR3 spans 15 amino acids. V was cut by 2 bases and J by 3 bases, with 10 bases left in between. The CDR3 loop is CASSDRGLDTGELFF. Here the CDR3 DNA reads TGTGCCAGCAGTGACCGGGGGTTGGACACCGGGGAGCTGTTTTTT.

The chain has TRBV5-1 and TRBJ1-4; D is possibly TRBD1 (5 bases). V dropped 0 bases and J dropped 8 bases, with 14 bases sitting between them. Germline CDR1 is SGHRS and CDR2 is YFSETQ. CDR3 size: 15 residues. This chain's CDR3 is CASSLDGGVGEKLFF. The DNA of the CDR3 is TGCGCCAGCAGCTTGGATGGGGGGGTTGGGGAAAAACTGTTTTTT.

This clonotype was counted at least ten times. At one boundary the junction diverges from the germline segment, which might be a read error. The chain carries TRBV24-1 and TRBJ2-5; 10 positions agree with TRBD1. This CDR3 is 18 amino acids long. The germline CDR1 and CDR2 sequences are KGHDR and SFDVKD. CDR3 loop: CATNDPKTGGASQETQYF. Written as DNA, the CDR3 is TGTGCCACCAATGATCCGAAGACAGGGGGCGCGTCCCAAGAGACCCAGTACTTC.